This record looks at one T cell receptor (beta chain) sequence and its context. This sample was taken from a study of OX40 agonist ivuxolimab in advanced cancers. CDR3 length: 15 amino acids. V was clipped by 1 base and J by 0 bases; unmatched bases: 3. Germline CDR1 and CDR2: LGHNA and YSLEER. The protocol was immunoSEQ multiplex PCR, while the TCRdb copy is restricted to in-frame clones and leaves out a portion. The profile shows approximately 44,000 clones, around 80% of them singletons. V usage is TRBV4-3 and J usage is TRBJ2-7, with TRBD2 matching over 7 bases. The specimen was CD4+ or CD8+ T cells sorted from blood, collected in a trial of the OX40 agonist ivuxolimab. The receptor's source is an adult with an advanced solid tumor such as melanoma, head and neck, liver or kidney cancer. The CDR3 DNA is TGCGCCAGCAGCCAAGGGGGGGGAAGCTCCTACGAGCAGTACTTC. Translation gives CASSQGGGSSYEQYF.